A single sample gave rise to the 28 T cell receptor beta chains below, sequenced in a study of a mutant IDH1 vaccine in newly diagnosed glioma. Time point of the sample: week 35, safety follow-up. Every single dose of the vaccine, 300 ug of mutant IDH1 20-mer peptide, came with topical imiquimod. These receptors' targets are unknown. Clones were read by immunoSEQ multiplex PCR, and TCRdb kept only the in-frame ones, dropping some. The sample includes tens of thousands of clones, about 92% seen only once; the top ten take about 2.1%. Specimen: PBMCs, collected from a glioma patient whose treatment included an IDH1 peptide vaccine. Source of these receptors: a man aged 50-59 years with glioma.

The rearrangement links TRBV4-3 to TRBJ2-7; D is unclear. This CDR3 contains 16 residues. Trimming removed 0 bases at V and 2 bases at J, with 14 bases between. Looked up from germline, CDR1 is LGHNA and CDR2 is YSLEER. The CDR3 sequence is CASSQDLGAVTYEQYF. Written as DNA, the CDR3 is TGCGCCAGCAGCCAAGATCTTGGAGCAGTCACCTACGAGCAGTACTTC.

This clone appeared once. The rearrangement joins TRBV30 to TRBJ2-5; no clear D gene. Germline V gives CDR1 GTSNPN, CDR2 SVGIG (reference sequence). Trimming removed 0 bases from V and 6 bases from J, with 11 bases in between. The CDR3 consists of 13 residues. This chain's CDR3 is CAWSVSRTKTQYF. The CDR3 bases are TGTGCCTGGAGTGTAAGCAGAACAAAGACCCAGTACTTC.

CDR3 nucleotide sequence: TGTGCCAGCAGCTTAGATATGGGAGATACGCAGTATTTT. Its translation is CASSLDMGDTQYF. The rearrangement joins TRBV7-6 to TRBJ2-3; no definite D call. V lost 1 base and J 5 bases, leaving 7 bases between the germline ends. Germline V gene data show CDR1 as SGHVS and CDR2 as FNYEAQ. This CDR3 has 13 residues. Full variable domain (missing parts from reference TRBV7-6 and TRBJ2-3): GAGVSQSPRYKVTKRGQDVALRCDPISGHVSLYWYRQALGQGPEFLTYFNYEAQQDKSGLPNDRFSAERPEGSISTLTIQRTEQRDSAMYRCASSLDMGDTQYFGPGTRLTVL.

The table lists this clone with a few counts. The genes are TRBV9 and TRBJ1-6; possibly TRBD1 for D (5 bases). Between the trimmed V and J ends, which lost 1 base and 7 bases, there was a span of 15 bases. This CDR3 region has 16 residues. CDR1 is SGDLS and CDR2 is YYNGEE in the germline V gene. The DNA of the CDR3 is TGTGCCAGCAGCGTACGAGGGGTCAGTACGAATTCACCCCTCCACTTT. This sequence encodes CASSVRGVSTNSPLHF.

This chain uses TRBV5-6 with TRBJ2-1; 8 bases fit TRBD2. The CDR3 sequence is 15 residues long. From germline, CDR1 is SGHDT and CDR2 YYEEEE. The V and J ends lost 2 bases and 4 bases, in that order; junction bases with no gene match: 5. CDR3 DNA sequence: TGTGCCAGCAGCTTTTGGGGACTAGGATACAATGAGCAGTTCTTC. Protein: CASSFWGLGYNEQFF.

The J gene is TRBJ1-2, the V gene TRBV7-9; 7 bases match TRBD1. The junction had 6 bases not matched to a gene; V was cut back by 4 bases and J by 4 bases. Germline loops: CDR1 SEHNR, CDR2 FQNEAQ (reference sequence). The CDR3 runs to 14 residues. The CDR3 region has the DNA TGTGCCAGCAGCTCCAGGGCAGGGGGCTATGGCTACACCTTC. It is translated as CASSSRAGGYGYTF.

The V and J genes are TRBV28 and TRBJ2-1; D is perhaps TRBD2 (6 bases). Germline loops: CDR1 MDHEN, CDR2 SYDVKM. The CDR3 totals 14 residues. The V gene lost 7 bases and the J gene lost 4 bases, with 14 bases spanning the gap. In DNA form, the CDR3 reads TGTGCCAGCACCTTGGGAGGTTCTTACAATGAGCAGTTCTTC. Translation gives CASTLGGSYNEQFF.

The V and J genes are TRBV30 and TRBJ1-1; D remains ambiguous. CDR3 size: 13 residues. V gave up 3 bases and J gave up 2 bases, with 10 bases separating them. Germline CDR1 GTSNPN, CDR2 SVGIG (reference sequence). CDR3 sequence reads: CAWSRGPNTEAFF. In DNA, the CDR3 is TGTGCCTGGAGCCGTGGTCCTAACACTGAAGCTTTCTTT.

The chain has TRBV27 and TRBJ2-5; D is possibly TRBD1 or TRBD2 (6 bases each). In germline, CDR1 is MNHEY, CDR2 SMNVEV (reference sequence). The CDR3 has 13 amino acids. With 4 bases removed from V and 5 bases from J, the gap between germline ends came to 11 bases. The CDR3 loop is CASSSLGGETQYF. The CDR3, as DNA: TGTGCCAGCAGTTCCCTAGGGGGGGAGACCCAGTACTTC.

The chain uses TRBV5-1 and TRBJ2-1, with 7 bases aligning to TRBD2. V dropped 4 bases and J dropped 4; count of bases not matched to a gene: 11. This CDR3 comprises 16 residues. Germline assignment: CDR1 SGHRS and CDR2 YFSETQ. CDR3 loop: CASSVGVGAGYNEQFF. The CDR3 DNA is TGCGCCAGCAGCGTGGGGGTTGGAGCGGGATACAATGAGCAGTTCTTC.

The chain uses TRBV27 and TRBJ1-3, with 8 positions matching TRBD1. Germline lookup yields CDR1 MNHEY and CDR2 SMNVEV (reference sequence). V was clipped by 2 bases and J by 1 base; unmatched bases: 4. The CDR3 spans 16 residues. The CDR3 protein is CASSLKQGGSGNTIYF. The CDR3 bases are TGTGCCAGCAGTTTAAAACAGGGGGGATCTGGAAACACCATATATTTT.

J is TRBJ2-1 and V is TRBV7-9, with TRBD1 as a possible D gene (7 bases). Germline V lookup: CDR1 SEHNR, CDR2 FQNEAQ (reference sequence). The V and J ends lost 2 bases and 4 bases respectively, with 12 bases between them. This CDR3 contains 15 residues. The CDR3: CASSLQQGTYNEQFF. The DNA for the CDR3 is TGTGCCAGCAGCTTACAACAGGGGACTTACAATGAGCAGTTCTTC.

This sequence joins TRBV23-1 and TRBJ2-2, with D perhaps matching TRBD1 or TRBD2 (6 bases each). TRBV23-1 is treated as an ORF (open reading frame) with a function not yet certain. The CDR3 is 15 residues long. Trimming removed 0 bases at V and 4 bases at J, with 9 bases between. Here the CDR3 DNA reads TGCGCCAGCAGTCAATCGGGGGGCGTCACCGGGGAGCTGTTTTTT. Translating it yields CASSQSGGVTGELFF.

This chain links TRBV7-2 with TRBJ1-6; TRBD1 is a possible D gene (5 bases). Germline CDR1 SGHTA, CDR2 FQGNSA. CDR3 length: 15 residues. V shed 4 bases and J shed 4 bases, with 11 bases lying between them. The CDR3 coding sequence is TGTGCCAGCAGCTGGGACGGAGCTTATAATTCACCCCTCCACTTT. This gives the protein CASSWDGAYNSPLHF.

This clone is a singleton in its sample. The J gene is TRBJ2-7, the V gene TRBV15; TRBD1 is a possible D gene (6 bases). CDR3 length: 17 residues. Trimming cost V 3 bases and J 3 bases, with 21 bases left between them. Germline V lookup: CDR1 LNHNV, CDR2 YYDKDF (reference sequence). CDR3 sequence reads: CATSSGTPDYLDYEQYF. CDR3 nucleotides: TGTGCCACCAGCAGCGGGACACCCGACTACTTGGACTACGAGCAGTACTTC.

The V gene is TRBV6-1, the J gene TRBJ1-2, with D maybe TRBD1 (6 bases). There are 13 residues in the CDR3. The germline V and J ends were trimmed by 2 bases and 7 bases, with 11 bases remaining between them. CDR1 MNHNS and CDR2 SASEGT come from the germline V gene. CDR3 DNA sequence: TGTGCCAGCAGTGAATGGGTACAGGGTGGCTACACCTTC. The encoded protein is CASSEWVQGGYTF.

The chain has TRBV5-8 and TRBJ1-4; D remains unclear. In germline, CDR1 is SGHTS, CDR2 YDEGEE. V dropped 0 bases and J dropped 0 bases, with 9 bases sitting between them. This CDR3 is 16 amino acids long. The CDR3 reads CASSLARIATNEKLFF. CDR3 nucleotide sequence: TGTGCCAGCAGCTTGGCCCGGATAGCAACTAATGAAAAACTGTTTTTT.

This chain links TRBV2 with TRBJ2-7; 11 nucleotides line up with TRBD2. The CDR3 sequence is 14 residues long. Trimming cost V 7 bases and J 4 bases; bases outside gene matches: 6. Germline-derived CDR1 and CDR2 are SNHLY and FYNNEI. The CDR3 sequence is CASTGTSGRYEQYF. The CDR3 DNA follows: TGTGCCAGCACTGGAACTAGCGGGAGATACGAGCAGTACTTC.

This chain's CDR3 is CASSEFSGNTIYF. The CDR3 region has the DNA TGCGCCAGCAGTGAGTTCTCTGGAAACACCATATATTTT. The chain links TRBV10-1 to TRBJ1-3; D not resolved. V lost 1 base and J 0 bases, leaving 1 base between the germline ends. There are 13 residues in the CDR3. CDR1 and CDR2 (germline): WNHNN, SYGVQD (reference sequence).

The V call is TRBV9, the J call TRBJ2-2; 14 bases line up with TRBD2. CDR1 SGDLS and CDR2 YYNGEE come from the germline V gene. V trimming: 3 bases; J trimming: 2 bases; junction bases outside the gene matches: 9. CDR3 length equals 19 residues. Here the CDR3 reads CASSGHPGLAGENTGELFF. CDR3 bases: TGTGCCAGCAGCGGTCACCCGGGACTAGCGGGAGAAAACACCGGGGAGCTGTTTTTT.

V usage is TRBV9 and J usage is TRBJ2-7; D is ambiguous. There are 15 residues in the CDR3. Germline CDR1 and CDR2: SGDLS and YYNGEE. The V gene lost 0 bases and the J gene lost 1 base, with 11 bases spanning the gap. In nucleotides, the CDR3 is TGTGCCAGCAGCGTAGTGGCGGATTCATCCTACGAGCAGTACTTC. This encodes CASSVVADSSYEQYF.

The gene calls are TRBV28 and TRBJ1-4; 7 bases map to TRBD1. The length of the CDR3 is 14 residues. CDR1 is MDHEN, CDR2 SYDVKM, per germline. J lost 8 bases, V lost 4 bases, and 7 bases had no gene match. The CDR3 DNA follows: TGTGCCAGCAGTTACAGGGGAGGAGGGGAAAAACTGTTTTTT. Translation gives CASSYRGGGEKLFF.

J is TRBJ1-2 and V is TRBV6-4, with 8 bases that match TRBD1. Germline V gene data show CDR1 as MRHNA and CDR2 as SNTAGT. Trimming at V came to 5 bases and at J to 7 bases, leaving 15 bases not matched to a gene. The CDR3 has 16 residues. The CDR3: CASSKTGALCFIGYTF. The CDR3 DNA follows: TGTGCCAGCAGTAAGACAGGGGCGCTATGTTTTATTGGCTACACCTTC.

The chain employs TRBV10-3 and TRBJ2-7; D is uncertain. The V gene lost 4 bases and the J gene lost 4 bases, with 8 bases spanning the gap. The CDR3 has 12 amino acids. Germline V CDR1 and CDR2: ENHRY, SYGVKD. The CDR3 loop reads CAISGASYEQYF. The CDR3 DNA follows: TGTGCCATCAGTGGGGCCTCATACGAGCAGTACTTC.

V gene TRBV14 combines with J gene TRBJ1-1; TRBD1 is a possible D gene (5 bases). Germline CDR1 is SGHDN and CDR2 is FVKESK. The CDR3 is 14 amino acids. V dropped 0 bases and J dropped 3 bases, with 8 bases sitting between them. The CDR3 is CASSQEVGDTEAFF. For the CDR3, the DNA is TGTGCCAGCAGCCAAGAAGTAGGGGACACTGAAGCTTTCTTT.

The chain links TRBV29-1 to TRBJ2-1; perhaps TRBD1 as D (5 bases). CDR1 is SQVTM, CDR2 ANQGSEA, per germline. This CDR3 spans 15 amino acids. The ends were cut back, 2 bases at V and 5 bases at J, with 16 bases in the middle. The CDR3 sequence: CSVEIPPGPDNEQFF. Here the CDR3 DNA reads TGCAGCGTTGAAATTCCCCCAGGGCCAGACAATGAGCAGTTCTTC.

This chain links TRBV19 with TRBJ1-1, with a possible D match to TRBD1 (5 bases). The CDR3 consists of 17 residues. Germline loops: CDR1 LNHDA, CDR2 SQIVND (reference sequence). V lost 0 bases and J 0 bases, leaving 14 bases between the germline ends. The CDR3 sequence: CASSIERTRGLNTEAFF. The CDR3 region has the DNA TGTGCCAGTAGTATAGAACGGACACGAGGTCTGAACACTGAAGCTTTCTTT. Together with reference TRBV19 and TRBJ1-1, the CDR3 gives the full variable domain: DGGITQSPKYLFRKEGQNVTLSCEQNLNHDAMYWYRQDPGQGLRLIYYSQIVNDFQKGDIAEGYSVSREKKESFPLTVTSAQKNPTAFYLCASSIERTRGLNTEAFFGQGTRLTVV.

The gene calls are TRBV10-2 and TRBJ1-6; maybe TRBD1 (6 bases). The CDR3 runs 15 residues. In germline, CDR1 is WSHSY, CDR2 SAAADI. Deletions cut 7 bases from V and 7 bases from J, with 17 bases between. The CDR3 sequence is CASKTLSDRNSPLHF. The CDR3 bases are TGCGCCAGCAAGACCCTGTCGGACAGAAATTCACCCCTCCACTTT.